The next 27 T cell receptor beta chains were all read from a single sample in a study of CD8 T cells in ankylosing spondylitis. MiXCR, run by TCRdb on the 5' RACE reads, gives a single entry per CDR3 protein. The sample has 150,000 to 200,000 distinct CDR3 sequences, about 9.9% seen once. The sample was blood, either unsorted or a sorted T cell fraction (not recorded which). Receptors originate from a male donor with ankylosing spondylitis or in good health (not recorded which).

This clonotype was recorded many times. The CDR3: CASNPTGTNTEAFF. CDR3 DNA: TGTGCCAGCAACCCTACGGGCACGAACACTGAAGCTTTCTTT. The chain carries TRBV12-3 or TRBV12-4 and TRBJ1-1; D ambiguous. V lost 7 bases and J 1 base, leaving 13 bases between the germline ends. CDR3 size: 14 residues.

This clonotype appeared many times. CDR3 DNA: TGTGCCAGCAGCCCGGGACAGGGGTGTAACGAGCAGTACTTC. Protein product: CASSPGQGCNEQYF. This sequence joins TRBV7-4 and TRBJ2-7, with TRBD1 matching 10 bases. The CDR3 is 14 residues long. The trim removed 5 bases at V and 5 bases at J, leaving 6 bases unmatched. From germline, CDR1 is SGHVT and CDR2 SQSDAQ. The full variable domain, completed using reference TRBV7-4 and TRBJ2-7, is GAGVSQSPRYKVAKRGRDVALRCDSISGHVTLYWYRQTLGQGSEVLTYSQSDAQRDKSGRPSGRFSAERPERSVSTLKIQRTEQGDSAVYLCASSPGQGCNEQYFGPGTRLTVT.

This clonotype was recorded many times. The rearrangement uses TRBV5-1 and TRBJ1-6; D perhaps matches TRBD1 (5 bases). The CDR3 is 14 residues long. From germline, CDR1 is SGHRS and CDR2 YFSETQ. With 0 bases removed from V and 7 bases from J, the gap between germline ends came to 8 bases. The CDR3 loop is CASSLARENSPLHF. DNA of the CDR3: TGCGCCAGCAGCTTGGCCAGGGAAAATTCACCCCTCCACTTT.

This clonotype was counted at least ten times. The chain is built from TRBV10-1 and TRBJ2-5; possible D gene TRBD1, 6 bases. The CDR3 has 13 residues. Germline V gene sequence: CDR1 WNHNN, CDR2 SYGVQD (reference sequence). V lost 4 bases, J lost 2 bases, and 8 bases lay in between. The CDR3 protein is CASSGGHQETQYF. CDR3 nucleotide sequence: TGCGCCAGCAGTGGGGGACATCAAGAGACCCAGTACTTC.

This clonotype has at least ten counts. V and J are TRBV20-1 and TRBJ2-7; perhaps TRBD1 as D (7 bases). Germline loops: CDR1 DFQATT, CDR2 SNEGSKA (reference sequence). This CDR3 spans 13 amino acids. V lost 0 bases and J 12 bases, leaving 18 bases between the germline ends. The CDR3 sequence: CSAREMGGTDLYF. DNA of the CDR3: TGCAGTGCTAGAGAGATGGGCGGGACAGATTTGTACTTC.

Many counts were recorded for this clonotype. The chain couples TRBV28 to TRBJ2-5, with TRBD1 as a possible D gene (5 bases). The V end lost 4 bases, the J end lost 5 bases, and 17 bases lay between the germline ends. The CDR3 consists of 15 residues. Per the germline V gene, CDR1 is MDHEN and CDR2 is SYDVKM. DNA for the CDR3: TGTGCCAGCAGTTGGGGCGCAGCCCCCGGGGAGACCCAGTACTTC. Encoded protein: CASSWGAAPGETQYF.

This clonotype was seen at least ten times. The chain links TRBV20-1 to TRBJ1-5; no clear D gene. CDR1 is DFQATT and CDR2 is SNEGSKA in the germline V gene (reference sequence). The CDR3 is 15 amino acids. Trimming stripped 0 bases from V and 7 bases from J, with 16 bases between. This chain's CDR3 is CSARDFGQKDQPQHF. The CDR3 DNA is TGCAGTGCTAGAGATTTCGGGCAGAAGGACCAGCCCCAGCATTTT.

At least ten counts were recorded for this clonotype. The V call is TRBV28, the J call TRBJ2-7; the D is unclear. Per germline, CDR1 MDHEN and CDR2 SYDVKM. The CDR3 length is 12 residues. V was clipped by 5 bases and J by 3 bases, with 8 bases between them. In DNA, the CDR3 is TGTGCCAGCAGTCCCCTTGACTACGAGCAGTACTTC. Translation: CASSPLDYEQYF.

This clonotype was picked up a small number of times. This chain joins TRBV29-1 and TRBJ2-5; D ambiguous. CDR1 is SQVTM, CDR2 ANQGSEA, per germline. Trimming shortened V by 3 bases and J by 2 bases, and 7 bases separated the two germline ends. The CDR3 has 12 amino acids. The CDR3 is CSVDQGQETQYF. In DNA, the CDR3 is TGCAGCGTTGATCAAGGACAAGAGACCCAGTACTTC.

The chain couples TRBV3-1 to TRBJ2-1; D remains ambiguous. V was shortened by 4 bases and J by 8 bases, with 18 bases between the two germline ends. CDR1 is LGHDT, CDR2 YNNKEL, per germline (reference sequence). The length of the CDR3 is 15 residues. CDR3 protein: CASSPSLELVDEQFF. In nucleotides, the CDR3 is TGTGCCAGCAGCCCTTCCTTAGAGCTGGTGGATGAGCAGTTCTTC.

The chain couples TRBV14 to TRBJ2-1; TRBD2 agrees at 10 bases. In germline, CDR1 is SGHDN, CDR2 FVKESK. J lost 6 bases, V lost 2 bases, and 4 bases had no gene match. CDR3 length: 15 residues. CDR3 DNA: TGTGCCAGCAGCCAACAGCGGGGGGGCCGCAATGAGCAGTTCTTC. Protein: CASSQQRGGRNEQFF.

The sample holds many counts of this clonotype. The chain joins TRBV7-2 to TRBJ1-6; D possibly corresponds to TRBD1 (5 bases). The CDR3 sequence is 15 residues long. Germline V gene data show CDR1 as SGHTA and CDR2 as FQGNSA. Deletions cut 1 base from V and 6 bases from J, with 10 bases between. DNA for the CDR3: TGTGCCAGCAGCTTAGTGGGGCCCCCTAATTCACCCCTCCACTTT. Amino acid sequence: CASSLVGPPNSPLHF.

V usage is TRBV7-9 and J usage is TRBJ1-5; D is ambiguous. The CDR3 has 12 amino acids. V was shortened by 3 bases and J by 4 bases, with 4 bases between the two germline ends. Germline values: CDR1 SEHNR, CDR2 FQNEAQ (reference sequence). The chain's CDR3 is CASSLGNQPQHF. DNA of the CDR3: TGTGCCAGCAGCTTGGGGAATCAGCCCCAGCATTTT.

The rearrangement uses TRBV7-8 and TRBJ2-5, with no clear D. This CDR3 spans 13 amino acids. Trimming pared 5 bases from V and 5 bases from J, leaving 12 bases between. Germline V gene sequence: CDR1 SGHVS, CDR2 FQNEAQ. The chain's CDR3 is CASSPSPRETQYF. The CDR3 DNA sequence: TGTGCCAGCAGCCCTTCTCCCAGGGAGACCCAGTACTTC.

The rearrangement uses TRBV21-1 and TRBJ2-1; TRBD1 is taken as the D call from the table, unchecked against the DNA. TRBV21-1 is flagged as a pseudogene. This CDR3 has 16 amino acids. The CDR3 region has the DNA TGTGCCAGCAGCAAAAGGGACAGCAAGAGTTACAATGAGCAGTTCTTC. This gives the protein CASSKRDSKSYNEQFF.

This clonotype has at least ten counts. The chain couples TRBV5-1 to TRBJ2-1; maybe TRBD1 (6 bases). Trimming stripped 6 bases from V and 3 bases from J, with 13 bases between. Germline V lookup: CDR1 SGHRS, CDR2 YFSETQ. This CDR3 is built from 14 residues. The chain's CDR3 is CASTPGQIYNEQFF. DNA of the CDR3: TGCGCCAGCACCCCCGGACAGATCTACAATGAGCAGTTCTTC.

The chain carries TRBV7-9 and TRBJ1-2; D remains unclear. The CDR3 spans 15 residues. The ends were cut back, 6 bases at V and 8 bases at J, with 22 bases in the middle. From germline, CDR1 is SEHNR and CDR2 FQNEAQ (reference sequence). As DNA, the CDR3 is TGTGCCAGCAGTCCTGTTATGGTCCGGTCCTGGGGCTACACCTTC. This sequence encodes CASSPVMVRSWGYTF.

V and J are TRBV9 and TRBJ1-5; 7 nucleotides match TRBD1. CDR1 and CDR2 from the germline V gene are SGDLS and YYNGEE. This CDR3 is built from 15 residues. V was pared by 2 bases and J by 7 bases, with 9 bases of the junction left unmatched. CDR3 in DNA: TGTGCCAGCAGCGTTGGGGGAGGGGGCTGGCAGCCCCAGCATTTT. It translates to CASSVGGGGWQPQHF.

In its sample, this clonotype was seen many times. The chain carries TRBV18 and TRBJ2-5; 11 nucleotides agree with TRBD2. The CDR3 consists of 17 residues. With V trimmed by 3 bases and J by 5 bases, 11 bases remained unmatched. CDR1 and CDR2 (germline): KGHSH, LQKENI. The CDR3 sequence is CASSPSGRAGIWETQYF. CDR3 DNA sequence: TGTGCCAGCTCACCTAGCGGGAGGGCCGGCATTTGGGAGACCCAGTACTTC.

This clonotype was recorded many times. The chain combines TRBV2 with TRBJ2-1; TRBD2 matches at 8 bases. Per germline, CDR1 SNHLY and CDR2 FYNNEI. CDR3 size: 13 residues. After removal of 10 bases from V and 5 bases from J, the junction contained 7 bases not matched to a gene. CDR3 in amino acids: CATGREANNEQFF. In DNA, the CDR3 is TGTGCCACGGGGCGGGAGGCAAACAATGAGCAGTTCTTC.

This clonotype has a count of ten or more. V is TRBV20-1 and J is TRBJ1-2; 7 positions agree with TRBD1. The trim removed 6 bases at V and 3 bases at J, leaving 7 bases unmatched. The CDR3 covers 13 residues. Germline CDR1 is DFQATT and CDR2 is SNEGSKA (reference sequence). CDR3 DNA: TGCAGTGCCTTTGGGGGACAGCACTATGGCTACACCTTC. Its translation: CSAFGGQHYGYTF.

This clonotype has at least ten counts. The chain has TRBV7-9 and TRBJ1-4; perhaps TRBD1 as D (6 bases). V lost 5 bases and J lost 4, with 8 bases in between. The CDR3 extends over 13 amino acids. The germline CDR1 and CDR2 sequences are SEHNR and FQNEAQ (reference sequence). The CDR3 region has the DNA TGTGCCAGCAGCCAACAGGGTAATGAAAAACTGTTTTTT. This gives the protein CASSQQGNEKLFF.

This clonotype was counted a few times. The rearrangement uses TRBV28 and TRBJ1-2; D possibly corresponds to TRBD1 (6 bases). The germline V gene encodes CDR1 MDHEN and CDR2 SYDVKM. There are 16 residues in the CDR3. V lost 7 bases and J lost 4, with 22 bases in between. CDR3 amino acids: CASNSGGAGQSYGYTF. For the CDR3, the DNA is TGTGCCAGCAATAGCGGGGGGGCCGGGCAGAGCTATGGCTACACCTTC.

Ten or more counts support this clonotype. The rearrangement joins TRBV29-1 to TRBJ1-2; D is possibly TRBD1 (6 bases). The V end lost 6 bases, the J end lost 6 bases, and 20 bases lay between the germline ends. The length of the CDR3 is 14 residues. The germline CDR1 and CDR2 sequences are SQVTM and ANQGSEA. CDR3 in DNA: TGCAGCGTACTTAGGTGGGCAGGGGAAGATGGCTACACCTTC. Protein: CSVLRWAGEDGYTF.

This clonotype appeared many times. The chain has TRBV5-1 and TRBJ1-1; D unresolved. V was pared by 4 bases and J by 2 bases, with 18 bases between. The length of the CDR3 is 16 residues. The germline V gene encodes CDR1 SGHRS and CDR2 YFSETQ. CDR3 sequence (DNA): TGCGCCAGCAGCCCTCATGAGGGCGCAGTTAACACTGAAGCTTTCTTT. Its protein product is CASSPHEGAVNTEAFF.

The rearrangement uses TRBV7-9 and TRBJ2-1; unclear D gene. Trimming left V 1 base short and J 6 bases short, with 13 bases between. Germline lookup yields CDR1 SEHNR and CDR2 FQNEAQ (reference sequence). The CDR3 totals 15 residues. In DNA form, the CDR3 reads TGTGCCAGCAGCTTAGAAGAGAGGATCGTCAATGAGCAGTTCTTC. It yields the protein CASSLEERIVNEQFF. Filled out from reference TRBV7-9 and TRBJ2-1, the complete variable domain reads DTGVSQNPRHKITKRGQNVTFRCDPISEHNRLYWYRQTLGQGPEFLTYFQNEAQLEKSRLLSDRFSAERPKGSFSTLEIQRTEQGDSAMYLCASSLEERIVNEQFFGPGTRLTVL.

In this sample, this clonotype turned up many times. The CDR3 coding sequence is TGTGCCAGCAGTCCCCCGGGGGTGGACTGGTTGTACTTC. Its protein product is CASSPPGVDWLYF. This chain joins TRBV12-3 or TRBV12-4 and TRBJ2-7; maybe TRBD2 (6 bases). Trimming took 5 bases from V and 12 from J, leaving 20 bases between them. The CDR3 is 13 amino acids.